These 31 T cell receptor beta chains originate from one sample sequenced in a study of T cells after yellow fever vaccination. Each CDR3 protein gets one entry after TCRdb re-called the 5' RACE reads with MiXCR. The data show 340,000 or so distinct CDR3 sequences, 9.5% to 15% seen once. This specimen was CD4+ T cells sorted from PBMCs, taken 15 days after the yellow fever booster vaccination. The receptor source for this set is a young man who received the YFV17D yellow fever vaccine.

As DNA, the CDR3 is TGTGCCAGCAGCCAAGATAGAAGAGTCTATGGCTACACCTTC. The encoded protein is CASSQDRRVYGYTF. The chain links TRBV3-1 to TRBJ1-2; D unresolved. Germline V lookup: CDR1 LGHDT, CDR2 YNNKEL (reference sequence). The CDR3 totals 14 residues. V lost 0 bases and J lost 4, with 9 bases in between.

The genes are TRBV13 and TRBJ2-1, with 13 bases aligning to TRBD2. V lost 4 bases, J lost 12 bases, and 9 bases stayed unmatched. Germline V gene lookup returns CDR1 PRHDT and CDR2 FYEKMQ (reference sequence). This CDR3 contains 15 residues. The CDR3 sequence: CASSSPGLAGQLQFF. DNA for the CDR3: TGTGCCAGCAGCTCCCCGGGACTAGCGGGGCAGTTGCAGTTCTTC.

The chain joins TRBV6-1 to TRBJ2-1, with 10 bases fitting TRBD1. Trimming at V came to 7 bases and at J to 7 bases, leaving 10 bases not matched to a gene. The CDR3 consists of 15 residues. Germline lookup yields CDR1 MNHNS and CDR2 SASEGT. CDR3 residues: CASTRDRGLLNEQFF. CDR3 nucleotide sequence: TGTGCCAGCACCCGGGACAGGGGATTACTAAATGAGCAGTTCTTC.

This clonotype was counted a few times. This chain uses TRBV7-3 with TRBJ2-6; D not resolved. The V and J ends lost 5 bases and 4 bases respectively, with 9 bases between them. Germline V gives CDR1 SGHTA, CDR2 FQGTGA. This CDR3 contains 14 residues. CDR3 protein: CASSAYLGANVLTF. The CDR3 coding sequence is TGTGCCAGCAGCGCGTACCTGGGGGCCAACGTCCTGACTTTC.

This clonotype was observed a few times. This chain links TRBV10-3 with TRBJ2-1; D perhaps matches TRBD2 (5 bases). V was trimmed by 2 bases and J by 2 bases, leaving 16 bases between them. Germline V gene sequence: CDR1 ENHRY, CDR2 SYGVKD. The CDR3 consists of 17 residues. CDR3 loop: CAISEALAGNTYNEQFF. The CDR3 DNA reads TGTGCCATCAGTGAGGCCCTGGCGGGCAATACCTACAATGAGCAGTTCTTC.

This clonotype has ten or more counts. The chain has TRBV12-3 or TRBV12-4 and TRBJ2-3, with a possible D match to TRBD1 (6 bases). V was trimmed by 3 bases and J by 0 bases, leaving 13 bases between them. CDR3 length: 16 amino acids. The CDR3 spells CASSLDLQGSTDTQYF. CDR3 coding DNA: TGTGCCAGCAGTTTGGATTTACAGGGTAGCACAGATACGCAGTATTTT.

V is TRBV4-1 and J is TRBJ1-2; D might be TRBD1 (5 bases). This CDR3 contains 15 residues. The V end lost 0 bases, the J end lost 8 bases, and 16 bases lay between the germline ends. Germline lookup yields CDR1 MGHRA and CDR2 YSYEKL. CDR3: CASSQDSRRGWGYTF. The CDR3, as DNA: TGCGCCAGCAGCCAAGATAGTAGGAGGGGATGGGGCTACACCTTC.

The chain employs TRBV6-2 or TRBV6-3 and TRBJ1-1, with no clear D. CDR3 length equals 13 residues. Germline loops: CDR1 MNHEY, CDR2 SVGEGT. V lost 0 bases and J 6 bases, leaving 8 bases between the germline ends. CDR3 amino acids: CASSYSGLAEAFF. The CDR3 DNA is TGTGCCAGCAGTTACTCGGGGTTGGCTGAAGCTTTCTTT.

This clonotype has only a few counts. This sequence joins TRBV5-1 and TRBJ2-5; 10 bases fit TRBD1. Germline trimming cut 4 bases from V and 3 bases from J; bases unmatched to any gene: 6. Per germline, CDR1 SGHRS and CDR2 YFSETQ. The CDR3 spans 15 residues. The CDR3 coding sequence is TGCGCCAGCAGCACCGCCGGGACAGGGGAAGAGACCCAGTACTTC. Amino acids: CASSTAGTGEETQYF.

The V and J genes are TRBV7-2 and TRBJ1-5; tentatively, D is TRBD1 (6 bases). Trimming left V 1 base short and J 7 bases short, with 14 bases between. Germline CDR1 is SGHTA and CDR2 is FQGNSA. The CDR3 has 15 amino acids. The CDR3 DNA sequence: TGTGCCAGCAGCTTAGTATGGGGGCAAGAGCAGCCCCAGCATTTT. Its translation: CASSLVWGQEQPQHF.

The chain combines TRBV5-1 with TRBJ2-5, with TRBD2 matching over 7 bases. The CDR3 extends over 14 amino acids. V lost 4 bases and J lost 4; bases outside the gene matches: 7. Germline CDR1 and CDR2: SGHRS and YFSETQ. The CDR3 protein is CASSPGLVGETQYF. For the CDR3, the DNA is TGCGCCAGCAGCCCCGGACTAGTCGGAGAGACCCAGTACTTC.

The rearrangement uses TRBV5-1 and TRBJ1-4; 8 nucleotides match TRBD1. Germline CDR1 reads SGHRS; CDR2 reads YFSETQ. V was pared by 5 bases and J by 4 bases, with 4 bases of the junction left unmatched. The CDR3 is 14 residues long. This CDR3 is CASRMTGDNEKLFF. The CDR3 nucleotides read TGCGCCAGCAGGATGACAGGGGATAATGAAAAACTGTTTTTT.

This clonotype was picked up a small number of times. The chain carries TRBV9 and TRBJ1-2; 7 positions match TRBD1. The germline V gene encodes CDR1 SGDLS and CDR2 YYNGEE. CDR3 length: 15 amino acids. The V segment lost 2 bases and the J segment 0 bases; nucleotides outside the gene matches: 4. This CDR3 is CASSVGGGTNYGYTF. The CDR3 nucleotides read TGTGCCAGCAGCGTTGGAGGGGGCACTAACTATGGCTACACCTTC.

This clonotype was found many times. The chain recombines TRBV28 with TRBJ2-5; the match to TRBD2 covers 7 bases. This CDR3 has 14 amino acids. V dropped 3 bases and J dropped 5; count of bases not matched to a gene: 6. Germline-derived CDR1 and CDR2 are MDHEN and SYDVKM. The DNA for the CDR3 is TGTGCCAGCAGTTTGGCCCTTAGCGGGGAGACCCAGTACTTC. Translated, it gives CASSLALSGETQYF. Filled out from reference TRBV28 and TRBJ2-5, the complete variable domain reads DVKVTQSSRYLVKRTGEKVFLECVQDMDHENMFWYRQDPGLGLRLIYFSYDVKMKEKGDIPEGYSVSREKKERFSLILESASTNQTSMYLCASSLALSGETQYFGPGTRLLVL.

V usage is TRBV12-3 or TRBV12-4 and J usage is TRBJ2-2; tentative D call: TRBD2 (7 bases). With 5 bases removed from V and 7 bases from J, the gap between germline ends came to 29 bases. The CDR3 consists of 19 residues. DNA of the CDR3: TGTGCCAGCAGTCCCCGGAGGGGGGGGGCTCCCCAACAGGGCGGGGAGCTGTTTTTT. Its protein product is CASSPRRGGAPQQGGELFF.

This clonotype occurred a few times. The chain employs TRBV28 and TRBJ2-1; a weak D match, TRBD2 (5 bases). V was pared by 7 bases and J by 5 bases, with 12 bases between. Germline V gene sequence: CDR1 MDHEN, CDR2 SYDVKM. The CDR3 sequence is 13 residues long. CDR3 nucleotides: TGTGCCAGCACGACTACCATAGACAATGAGCAGTTCTTC. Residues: CASTTTIDNEQFF.

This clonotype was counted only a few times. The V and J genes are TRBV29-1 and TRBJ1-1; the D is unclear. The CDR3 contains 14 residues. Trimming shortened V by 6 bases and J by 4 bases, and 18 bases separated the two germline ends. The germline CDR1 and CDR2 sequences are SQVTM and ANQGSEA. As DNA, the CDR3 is TGCAGCGTGAGCCCCGGATCTGAGGTCACTGAAGCTTTCTTT. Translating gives CSVSPGSEVTEAFF.

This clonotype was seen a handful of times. The CDR3 spells CASSRGQGFSPLHF. The CDR3, as DNA: TGTGCCAGCAGTCGGGGACAGGGTTTTTCACCCCTCCACTTT. This rearrangement joins TRBV6-6 to TRBJ1-6, with 9 bases identical to TRBD1. The trim removed 5 bases at V and 9 bases at J, leaving 5 bases unmatched. The CDR3 is 14 residues long. Per the germline V gene, CDR1 is MNHNY and CDR2 is SVGAGI (reference sequence).

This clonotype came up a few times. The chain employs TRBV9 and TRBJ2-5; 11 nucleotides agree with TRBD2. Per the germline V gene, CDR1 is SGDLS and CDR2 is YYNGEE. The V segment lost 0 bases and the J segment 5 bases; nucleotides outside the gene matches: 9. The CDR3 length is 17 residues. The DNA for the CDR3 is TGTGCCAGCAGCGTAGGAAGTTTTAGCGGGGGGGCGGAGACCCAGTACTTC. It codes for CASSVGSFSGGAETQYF.

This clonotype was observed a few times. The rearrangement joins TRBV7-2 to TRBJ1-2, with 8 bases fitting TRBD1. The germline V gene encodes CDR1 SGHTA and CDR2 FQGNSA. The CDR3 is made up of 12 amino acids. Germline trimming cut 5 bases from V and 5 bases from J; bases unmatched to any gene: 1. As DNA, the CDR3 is TGTGCCAGCAGCACAGGGGGTTATGGCTACACCTTC. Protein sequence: CASSTGGYGYTF.

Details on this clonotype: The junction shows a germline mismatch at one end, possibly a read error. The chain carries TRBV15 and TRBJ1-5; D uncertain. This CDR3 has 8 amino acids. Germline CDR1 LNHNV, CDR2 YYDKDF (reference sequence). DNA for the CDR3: TGTAGCAATCAGCACCAGCATTTT. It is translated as CSNQHQHF.

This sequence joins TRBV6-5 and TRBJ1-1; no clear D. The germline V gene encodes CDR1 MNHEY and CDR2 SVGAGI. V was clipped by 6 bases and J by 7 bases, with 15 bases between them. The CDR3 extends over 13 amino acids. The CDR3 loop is CASSRTPGYEAFF. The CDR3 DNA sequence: TGTGCCAGCAGCCGGACTCCGGGATATGAAGCTTTCTTT.

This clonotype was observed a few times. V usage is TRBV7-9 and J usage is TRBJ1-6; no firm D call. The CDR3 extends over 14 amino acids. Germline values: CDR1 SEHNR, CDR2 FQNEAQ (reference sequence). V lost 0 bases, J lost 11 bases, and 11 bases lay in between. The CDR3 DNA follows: TGTGCCAGCAGCTTAGCGACGGGAAGTACACCCCTCCACTTT. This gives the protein CASSLATGSTPLHF.

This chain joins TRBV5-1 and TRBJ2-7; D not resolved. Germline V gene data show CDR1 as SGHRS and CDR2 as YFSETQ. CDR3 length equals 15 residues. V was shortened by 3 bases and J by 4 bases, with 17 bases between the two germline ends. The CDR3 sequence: CASSSISGERYEQYF. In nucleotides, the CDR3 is TGCGCCAGCAGCTCGATCTCCGGCGAAAGGTACGAGCAGTACTTC.

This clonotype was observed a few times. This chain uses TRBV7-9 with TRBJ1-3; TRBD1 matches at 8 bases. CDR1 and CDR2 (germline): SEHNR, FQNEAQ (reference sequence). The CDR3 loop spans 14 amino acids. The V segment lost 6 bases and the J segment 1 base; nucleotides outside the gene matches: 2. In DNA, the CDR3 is TGTGCCAGCAGGCGACAGGGGTCTGGAAACACCATATATTTT. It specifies CASRRQGSGNTIYF.

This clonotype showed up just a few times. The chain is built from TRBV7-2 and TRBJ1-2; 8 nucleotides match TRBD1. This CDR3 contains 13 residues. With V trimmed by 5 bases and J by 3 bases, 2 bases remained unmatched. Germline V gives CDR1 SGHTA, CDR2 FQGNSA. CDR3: CASSRDRYYGYTF. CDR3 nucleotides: TGTGCCAGCAGCCGGGACAGGTACTATGGCTACACCTTC.

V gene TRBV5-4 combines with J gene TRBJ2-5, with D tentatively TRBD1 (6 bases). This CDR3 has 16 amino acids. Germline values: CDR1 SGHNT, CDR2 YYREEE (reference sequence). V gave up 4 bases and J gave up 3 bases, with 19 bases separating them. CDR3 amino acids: CASSPRGQQSKETQYF. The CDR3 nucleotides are TGTGCCAGCAGCCCGCGCGGACAGCAATCTAAAGAGACCCAGTACTTC. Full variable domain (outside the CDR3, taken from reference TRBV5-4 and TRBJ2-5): ETGVTQSPTHLIKTRGQQVTLRCSSQSGHNTVSWYQQALGQGPQFIFQYYREEENGRGNFPPRFSGLQFPNYSSELNVNALELDDSALYLCASSPRGQQSKETQYFGPGTRLLVL.

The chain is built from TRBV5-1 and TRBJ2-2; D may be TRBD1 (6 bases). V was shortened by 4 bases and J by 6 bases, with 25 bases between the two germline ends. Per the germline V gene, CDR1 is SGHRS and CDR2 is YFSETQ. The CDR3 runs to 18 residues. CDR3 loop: CASSRKVGSGVSAGELFF. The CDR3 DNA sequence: TGCGCCAGCAGCAGGAAGGTCGGTTCAGGGGTGAGCGCCGGGGAGCTGTTTTTT.

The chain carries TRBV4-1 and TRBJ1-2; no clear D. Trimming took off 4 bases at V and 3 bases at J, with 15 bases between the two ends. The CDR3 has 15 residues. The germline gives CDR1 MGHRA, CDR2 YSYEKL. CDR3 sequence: CASSPGLGRYYGYTF. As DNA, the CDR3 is TGCGCCAGCAGCCCCGGACTGGGGAGATACTATGGCTACACCTTC.

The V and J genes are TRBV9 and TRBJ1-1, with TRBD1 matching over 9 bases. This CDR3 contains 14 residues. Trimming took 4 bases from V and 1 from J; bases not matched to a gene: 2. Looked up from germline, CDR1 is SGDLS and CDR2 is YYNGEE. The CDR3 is CASSRDRENTEAFF. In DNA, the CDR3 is TGTGCCAGCAGCCGGGACAGGGAGAACACTGAAGCTTTCTTT.

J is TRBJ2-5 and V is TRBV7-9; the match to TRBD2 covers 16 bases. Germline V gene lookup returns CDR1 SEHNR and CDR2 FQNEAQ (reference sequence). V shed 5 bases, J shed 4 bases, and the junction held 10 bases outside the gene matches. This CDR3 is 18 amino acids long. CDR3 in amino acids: CASSKTGTSGGAAETQYF. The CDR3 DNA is TGTGCCAGCAGCAAGACCGGGACTAGCGGGGGGGCCGCAGAGACCCAGTACTTC. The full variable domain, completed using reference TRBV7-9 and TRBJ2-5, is DTGVSQNPRHKITKRGQNVTFRCDPISEHNRLYWYRQTLGQGPEFLTYFQNEAQLEKSRLLSDRFSAERPKGSFSTLEIQRTEQGDSAMYLCASSKTGTSGGAAETQYFGPGTRLLVL.